This note documents a single TCR beta chain sequence. The record originates from a study of technical replicates of blood from a handful of donors. Here immunoSEQ multiplex PCR was the method, and the copy in TCRdb shows in-frame clones only, minus some. Here the sample spans tens of thousands of clones, nearly 98% being singletons. Sequenced material: T cells isolated from PBMCs. The clonotype originates from a human donor in good health.

In nucleotides, the CDR3 is TGCGCCAGCAGCCCCACGGGACAACACTTCAATGAGCAGTTCTTC. This translates into CASSPTGQHFNEQFF. The chain recombines TRBV4-3 with TRBJ2-1; D might be TRBD1 (6 bases). The CDR3 is made up of 15 amino acids. Germline values: CDR1 LGHNA, CDR2 YSLEER. Deletions cut 4 bases from V and 6 bases from J, with 16 bases between.